This passage covers 21 T cell receptor beta chains from one sample sequenced in a study of blood T cells in healthy people across ages. Sample-barcoded 5' priming and a J-beta primer mix drove a second PCR of roughly 6 to 12 cycles. Via MiXCR, TCRdb re-called the 5' RACE reads, giving one row per CDR3 protein. Here the sample spans about 1,600,000 distinct CDR3 sequences, 35% to 45% being singletons. The sample taken for sequencing was blood. The receptors shown here come from a woman in her late teens or twenties in good health.

The chain employs TRBV10-3 and TRBJ2-6; D ambiguous. This CDR3 comprises 16 residues. The V gene lost 6 bases and the J gene lost 4 bases, with 16 bases spanning the gap. Looked up from germline, CDR1 is ENHRY and CDR2 is SYGVKD. CDR3 protein: CAISPSDGMGANVLTF. The CDR3 region has the DNA TGTGCCATCAGCCCCTCGGACGGCATGGGGGCCAACGTCCTGACTTTC.

The rearrangement links TRBV7-2 to TRBJ2-3; D gene ambiguous. The germline V gene has CDR1 SGHTA and CDR2 FQGNSA. The CDR3 covers 15 residues. V was clipped by 10 bases and J by 0 bases, with 17 bases between them. The CDR3 region has the DNA TGTGCCACCTCAGTTGTAGCAGCTAGCACAGATACGCAGTATTTT. Translation gives CATSVVAASTDTQYF.

This chain links TRBV3-1 with TRBJ1-1, with a tentative D call TRBD1 (6 bases). The V end lost 9 bases, the J end lost 6 bases, and 20 bases lay between the germline ends. Germline CDR1 LGHDT, CDR2 YNNKEL (reference sequence). This CDR3 is 14 amino acids long. The CDR3 nucleotides read TGTGCCAGTCGCCCGTCAGGGGATGGTGCTGAAGCTTTCTTT. Translated, it gives CASRPSGDGAEAFF.

The gene calls are TRBV4-1 and TRBJ2-1; the D is unclear. Germline V gene lookup returns CDR1 MGHRA and CDR2 YSYEKL. V was clipped by 2 bases and J by 9 bases, with 8 bases between them. CDR3 size: 12 residues. CDR3: CASSQLLGEQFF. Written as DNA, the CDR3 is TGCGCCAGCAGCCAATTATTGGGTGAGCAGTTCTTC.

Comments on this clonotype: A single base separates this from a much larger clone, so it may be a read error. CDR3 amino acids: CAATAPPRADTQYF. Here the CDR3 DNA reads TGTGCCGCAACCGCCCCTCCCCGAGCAGATACGCAGTATTTT. The chain recombines TRBV6-6 with TRBJ2-3; no reliable D call. The germline gives CDR1 MNHNY, CDR2 SVGAGI (reference sequence). V lost 11 bases, J lost 4 bases, and 19 bases lay in between. CDR3 length: 14 residues.

The rearrangement uses TRBV12-3 or TRBV12-4 and TRBJ1-5; unclear D gene. Trimming shortened V by 6 bases and J by 4 bases, and 7 bases separated the two germline ends. CDR3 length: 12 amino acids. The CDR3 reads CASSRMNQPQHF. DNA of the CDR3: TGTGCCAGCAGCAGAATGAATCAGCCCCAGCATTTT.

This rearrangement joins TRBV28 to TRBJ1-2; D ambiguous. The V and J ends lost 8 bases and 7 bases respectively, with 17 bases between them. The length of the CDR3 is 13 residues. Looked up from germline, CDR1 is MDHEN and CDR2 is SYDVKM. The CDR3 here is CASAPAVAVGYTF. The CDR3 DNA follows: TGTGCCAGCGCGCCGGCAGTTGCGGTTGGCTACACCTTC.

This clonotype was seen more than once but under ten times. The chain has TRBV27 and TRBJ2-1; D might be TRBD2 (6 bases). In germline, CDR1 is MNHEY, CDR2 SMNVEV (reference sequence). The CDR3 runs 14 residues. V was trimmed by 6 bases and J by 7 bases, leaving 16 bases between them. The CDR3 region has the DNA TGTGCCAGCAGCCCTAGCGTTTTTAGGAATGAGCAGTTCTTC. It codes for CASSPSVFRNEQFF.

The chain employs TRBV12-3 or TRBV12-4 and TRBJ2-3; maybe TRBD1 (6 bases). The CDR3 length is 15 residues. Trimming pared 4 bases from V and 4 bases from J, leaving 15 bases between. The CDR3, as DNA: TGTGCCAGCAGTTCCTCCAGGGGCTCGGCAGATACGCAGTATTTT. Residues: CASSSSRGSADTQYF.

This sequence joins TRBV5-6 and TRBJ2-5; D is uncertain. CDR3 size: 14 residues. Looked up from germline, CDR1 is SGHDT and CDR2 is YYEEEE. V lost 7 bases and J lost 4, with 17 bases in between. The CDR3 coding sequence is TGTGCCAGCCAGCCTGACAAGACACGAGAGACCCAGTACTTC. Translation: CASQPDKTRETQYF.

This sequence joins TRBV20-1 and TRBJ1-2; the D gene is possibly TRBD1 (5 bases). Trimming removed 3 bases at V and 0 bases at J, with 14 bases between. This CDR3 is 15 amino acids long. The germline V gene encodes CDR1 DFQATT and CDR2 SNEGSKA (reference sequence). The CDR3 sequence: CSARDWAGTNYGYTF. The CDR3 DNA follows: TGCAGTGCTAGGGACTGGGCAGGGACTAACTATGGCTACACCTTC.

The chain recombines TRBV28 with TRBJ2-1; 12 nucleotides align to TRBD2. V lost 6 bases and J lost 3; bases outside the gene matches: 6. CDR1 and CDR2 from the germline V gene are MDHEN and SYDVKM. The CDR3 extends over 16 amino acids. In nucleotides, the CDR3 is TGTGCCAGCAGCCGCGGACTAGCGGGGATCTACAATGAGCAGTTCTTC. This encodes CASSRGLAGIYNEQFF.

Comment on this clonotype: One base away lies a much larger clone, so this may be a sequencing read error. The chain links TRBV10-3 to TRBJ1-2; 10 nucleotides agree with TRBD1. Per the germline V gene, CDR1 is ENHRY and CDR2 is SYGVKD. After removal of 6 bases from V and 8 bases from J, the junction contained 12 bases not matched to a gene. This CDR3 is built from 15 residues. The CDR3 nucleotides are TGTGCCATCAGCCTTGCACCCGGGACAGGGGACGGCTACACCTTC. Protein: CAISLAPGTGDGYTF.

The rearrangement links TRBV4-1 to TRBJ2-7; 8 bases map to TRBD1. The V and J ends lost 4 bases and 4 bases, in that order; junction bases with no gene match: 6. The CDR3 is 14 amino acids. Germline values: CDR1 MGHRA, CDR2 YSYEKL. CDR3 coding DNA: TGCGCCAGCAGCCTGGGACAGGATAAGTACGAGCAGTACTTC. It is translated as CASSLGQDKYEQYF.

The rearrangement joins TRBV5-4 to TRBJ2-4; 9 bases align to TRBD2. TRBJ2-7 matches the DNA end more closely, so the J call is doubtful. Germline V gene lookup returns CDR1 SGHNT and CDR2 YYREEE (reference sequence). CDR3 length: 15 residues. The CDR3 spells CASSLGLADYYEQYF. The DNA of the CDR3 is TGTGCCAGCAGCTTGGGACTAGCGGACTACTACGAGCAGTACTTC.

The chain combines TRBV25-1 with TRBJ2-3, with TRBD2 as a possible D gene (5 bases). The CDR3 has 13 residues. Looked up from germline, CDR1 is MGHDK and CDR2 is SYGVNS. V was shortened by 6 bases and J by 3 bases, with 10 bases between the two germline ends. CDR3 DNA: TGTGCCAGCAGGGGTAGCGCAACAGATACGCAGTATTTT. Encoded protein: CASRGSATDTQYF.

The J gene is TRBJ2-1, the V gene TRBV6-5; 7 bases line up with TRBD1. After removal of 6 bases from V and 5 bases from J, the junction contained 13 bases not matched to a gene. The germline gives CDR1 MNHEY, CDR2 SVGAGI. This CDR3 has 16 residues. DNA for the CDR3: TGTGCCAGCAGCCGATCAACCCCGGGACAGAACAATGAGCAGTTCTTC. Translation gives CASSRSTPGQNNEQFF.

The CDR3 here is CASSFSGDLYNEQFF. In nucleotides, the CDR3 is TGCGCCAGCAGCTTTAGCGGGGACCTCTACAATGAGCAGTTCTTC. The chain has TRBV5-1 and TRBJ2-1, with 8 bases fitting TRBD2. Germline CDR1 reads SGHRS; CDR2 reads YFSETQ. The CDR3 loop spans 15 amino acids. With 2 bases clipped from V and 3 bases from J, the junction kept 4 bases outside the gene matches.

The V gene is TRBV12-3 or TRBV12-4, the J gene TRBJ1-2; D is unresolved. This CDR3 has 14 amino acids. Trimming removed 1 base at V and 3 bases at J, with 9 bases between. The CDR3: CASSLEGGYYGYTF. The CDR3 coding sequence is TGTGCCAGCAGTTTAGAGGGCGGCTACTATGGCTACACCTTC.

This rearrangement joins TRBV25-1 to TRBJ2-5, with TRBD1 identical over 8 bases. The V segment lost 6 bases and the J segment 5 bases; nucleotides outside the gene matches: 17. This CDR3 has 17 residues. Germline V gene lookup returns CDR1 MGHDK and CDR2 SYGVNS. CDR3 region: CASRQQGVLGKSETQYF. CDR3 sequence (DNA): TGTGCCAGCAGACAACAGGGGGTATTAGGCAAAAGCGAGACCCAGTACTTC.

This chain connects TRBV4-1 to TRBJ2-2, with D unresolved. This CDR3 spans 15 amino acids. V lost 4 bases, J lost 0 bases, and 9 bases lay in between. CDR1 is MGHRA, CDR2 YSYEKL, per germline. CDR3 nucleotides: TGCGCCAGCAGCCGGACCGACACGAACACCGGGGAGCTGTTTTTT. It yields the protein CASSRTDTNTGELFF.